These 11 T cell receptor beta chains came from one sample sequenced in a study of PD-L1 blockade in urothelial cancer. Assay used: immunoSEQ multiplex PCR; TCRdb lists only in-frame clones, some missing. The repertoire includes 35,000 to 45,000 clones, around 90% of them detected once, and around 7% sits in the top ten. Time point: peripheral blood 6 weeks after treatment start. The input for sequencing was PBMCs, taken around atezolizumab (anti-PD-L1) treatment. The receptors come from a man in his 70s with urothelial cancer.

The V and J genes are TRBV18 and TRBJ1-1; TRBD1 is a possible D gene (6 bases). The CDR3 is 15 residues long. With 4 bases removed from V and 5 bases from J, the gap between germline ends came to 17 bases. Germline V gives CDR1 KGHSH, CDR2 LQKENI. In DNA, the CDR3 is TGTGCCAGCTCACGAGAACCAGGGGAGAGGACTGAAGCTTTCTTT. Its protein product is CASSREPGERTEAFF.

The genes are TRBV7-9 and TRBJ1-1, with D unresolved. V gave up 1 base and J gave up 0 bases, with 9 bases separating them. The CDR3 runs to 15 residues. Germline V gives CDR1 SEHNR, CDR2 FQNEAQ (reference sequence). CDR3: CASSLGADMNTEAFF. The CDR3 DNA follows: TGTGCCAGCAGCTTAGGGGCAGACATGAACACTGAAGCTTTCTTT.

The chain combines TRBV5-1 with TRBJ2-3; the D gene is possibly TRBD1 (5 bases). Germline CDR1 is SGHRS and CDR2 is YFSETQ. This CDR3 region has 15 residues. V lost 0 bases and J lost 3, with 11 bases in between. CDR3 amino acids: CASSLGTLGTDTQYF. The CDR3 nucleotides read TGCGCCAGCAGCTTGGGGACACTTGGTACAGATACGCAGTATTTT.

The V call is TRBV19, the J call TRBJ2-7; D is possibly TRBD2 (5 bases). This CDR3 region has 13 residues. Germline CDR1 LNHDA, CDR2 SQIVND (reference sequence). V lost 3 bases to trimming and J lost 3 bases, with 9 bases between them. The chain's CDR3 is CASSMVRDYEQYF. DNA of the CDR3: TGTGCCAGTAGTATGGTACGGGACTACGAGCAGTACTTC.

The J gene is TRBJ1-2, the V gene TRBV6-5; D perhaps matches TRBD1 (6 bases). CDR1 MNHEY and CDR2 SVGAGI come from the germline V gene. V shed 0 bases and J shed 7 bases, with 12 bases lying between them. CDR3 length: 14 amino acids. The chain's CDR3 is CASSYSGGQGGYTF. The CDR3 DNA reads TGTGCCAGCAGTTACTCGGGGGGGCAAGGTGGCTACACCTTC.

The chain has TRBV7-7 and TRBJ2-3; D is perhaps TRBD1 (5 bases). Trimming pared 5 bases from V and 2 bases from J, leaving 11 bases between. Looked up from germline, CDR1 is SSHAT and CDR2 is FNYEAQ (reference sequence). This CDR3 is 14 amino acids long. This CDR3 is CASSLGQATDTQYF. CDR3 in DNA: TGTGCCAGCAGCCTGGGGCAGGCCACAGATACGCAGTATTTT.

V and J are TRBV14 and TRBJ1-3; perhaps TRBD1 as D (5 bases). Trimming took off 1 base at V and 4 bases at J, with 14 bases between the two ends. From germline, CDR1 is SGHDN and CDR2 FVKESK. The CDR3 totals 16 residues. The CDR3 sequence: CASSQVTTAGGNTIYF. DNA of the CDR3: TGTGCCAGCAGCCAAGTCACGACAGCGGGAGGAAACACCATATATTTT.

This clone was picked up a small number of times. The chain recombines TRBV5-1 with TRBJ1-1; possible D gene TRBD1, 5 bases. The CDR3 loop spans 14 amino acids. Germline values: CDR1 SGHRS, CDR2 YFSETQ. The ends were cut back, 6 bases at V and 4 bases at J, with 16 bases in the middle. This CDR3 reads CASTEGQGGTEAFF. The CDR3 coding sequence is TGCGCCAGCACCGAAGGCCAGGGAGGCACTGAAGCTTTCTTT.

This chain connects TRBV7-2 to TRBJ2-7, with a tentative D call TRBD1 (5 bases). The V end was cut by 4 bases, the J end by 3 bases, with 16 bases between. Germline loops: CDR1 SGHTA, CDR2 FQGNSA. The CDR3 extends over 15 amino acids. The CDR3 here is CASSSPWGPYYEQYF. CDR3 coding DNA: TGTGCCAGCAGCTCCCCCTGGGGCCCATACTACGAGCAGTACTTC.

On this clone itself: Within the sample, other DNA sequences also encode this same CDR3. The chain combines TRBV5-1 with TRBJ1-2; D not resolved. Germline CDR1 reads SGHRS; CDR2 reads YFSETQ. This CDR3 has 13 residues. V dropped 0 bases and J dropped 3 bases, with 6 bases sitting between them. This chain's CDR3 is CASSLDSYYGYTF. In nucleotides, the CDR3 is TGCGCCAGCAGCTTGGACAGCTACTATGGCTACACCTTC.

The V call is TRBV20-1, the J call TRBJ1-1; D gene ambiguous. The V end lost 2 bases, the J end lost 11 bases, and 12 bases lay between the germline ends. From germline, CDR1 is DFQATT and CDR2 SNEGSKA (reference sequence). The length of the CDR3 is 11 residues. The CDR3 reads CSARLSSEAFF. The CDR3 bases are TGCAGTGCTAGACTCTCGAGTGAGGCTTTCTTT.